The present entry profiles one T cell receptor (beta chain) with its context. Its antigen is unknown. This sample stems from a study of Tregs in tolerant kidney transplant recipients. Turning to the study itself: Mixed chimerism was transient after nonmyeloablative marrow transplants from related graft donors. Study-level results: The most relevant donor-specific Treg TCRbeta repertoire apparently came from expansion with activated donor B cells.

Profiling relied on immunoSEQ multiplex PCR, and the TCRdb table lists in-frame clones only, not all of them. This table holds about 110,000 clones, around 90% found once. CDR3 length equals 14 residues. Germline V gene sequence: CDR1 LNHDA, CDR2 SQIVND (reference sequence). Trimming took 6 bases from V and 11 from J; bases not matched to a gene: 8. CD4+CD25+CD127- Tregs, CD4+CD25- non-Tregs, CD4 and CD8 cells were sorted. The sequence was obtained from a human donor who received a combined kidney and bone marrow transplant. The sequenced sample was CD4+ T cells from blood, obtained before the transplant. The rearrangement links TRBV19 to TRBJ2-2, with 11 nucleotides matching TRBD1. The CDR3 spells CASRMDRGQGELFF. The CDR3 region has the DNA TGTGCCAGTAGGATGGACAGGGGGCAAGGAGAGCTGTTTTTT.